This note documents a single T cell receptor beta chain sequence. This entry comes from a study of cytomegalovirus exposure and HLA in healthy donors. The PCR ran on 60 Vbeta and 13 Jbeta primers. Data came from immunoSEQ multiplex PCR; TCRdb stores just in-frame clones and leaves some out. The sample holds approximately 150,000 clones; approximately 80% are singletons and the top ten take under 15%. This CDR3 has 15 residues. V lost 1 base and J lost 2; bases outside the gene matches: 1. Per germline, CDR1 LGHNA and CDR2 YSLEER. The TCR originated in a woman between 35 and 50 years old in good health and CMV-seronegative. Source material: PBMCs. The chain carries TRBV4-3 and TRBJ1-2; 10 nucleotides line up with TRBD1. The CDR3 region is CASSQGQGANYGYTF. The CDR3 DNA reads as TGCGCCAGCAGCCAAGGACAGGGGGCCAACTATGGCTACACCTTC.